This TCR beta chain was captured in a study of human T cells and chemical hapten exposure. Study as a whole: Diphenylcyclopropenone, dosed weekly to the scalp, was given to patients throughout the roughly 24-week study. Once 0.01% DPC had been applied to the upper back by patch test, readings were taken at 6 days.

One entry per CDR3 protein, called by TCRdb with MiXCR from the RACE reads. Seen here are approximately 100,000 distinct CDR3 sequences, 8% to 10% observed once, and the top ten hold less than 4.5%. This sample's time point: pre-sensitization, week 0. The treatment is: therapeutic diphenylcyclopropenone sensitization with weekly scalp DPC. Germline CDR1 and CDR2: MGHDK and SYGVNS. The CDR3 is made up of 14 amino acids. Trimming took off 5 bases at V and 7 bases at J, with 15 bases between the two ends. The sample consisted of whole blood, taken in connection with sensitization to the hapten diphenylcyclopropenone (DPC). The chain is built from TRBV25-1 and TRBJ2-1; possibly TRBD1 for D (5 bases). This TCR was sampled from a woman aged 40 to 50 with alopecia areata. Some clones in this sample may be carry-over from other donors' samples. CDR3 in amino acids: CASSLLGAQNEQFF. The CDR3 DNA sequence: TGTGCCAGCAGTCTCCTAGGGGCCCAAAATGAGCAGTTCTTC.